The 32 T cell receptor beta chains below all came from one sample that was sequenced in a study of T cells after yellow fever vaccination. MiXCR, run by TCRdb on the 5' RACE reads, gives a single entry per CDR3 protein. The sample has roughly 60,000 distinct CDR3 sequences, around 6.5% seen once. Sequenced material: CD8+ T cells sorted from PBMCs, taken on the day of the first yellow fever vaccination. All receptors derive from a man between 18 and 35 years old who received the YFV17D yellow fever vaccine.

The chain joins TRBV29-1 to TRBJ2-5; 9 bases agree with TRBD1. Per the germline V gene, CDR1 is SQVTM and CDR2 is ANQGSEA. The CDR3 contains 12 residues. V was clipped by 6 bases and J by 6 bases; unmatched bases: 5. The CDR3: CSVAGQGKTQYF. CDR3 bases: TGCAGCGTCGCGGGACAGGGAAAGACCCAGTACTTC. Combining the CDR3 with reference TRBV29-1 and TRBJ2-5 gives the whole variable domain SAVISQKPSRDICQRGTSLTIQCQVDSQVTMMFWYRQQPGQSLTLIATANQGSEATYESGFVIDKFPISRPNLTFSTLTVSNMSPEDSSIYLCSVAGQGKTQYFGPGTRLLVL.

The chain joins TRBV30 to TRBJ2-7; 8 bases map to TRBD1. The CDR3 contains 14 residues. Per germline, CDR1 GTSNPN and CDR2 SVGIG (reference sequence). Trimming took 5 bases from V and 0 from J; bases not matched to a gene: 6. Written as DNA, the CDR3 is TGTGCCTGGGGAAGACAGGGGCTCTCCTACGAGCAGTACTTC. It specifies CAWGRQGLSYEQYF.

This clonotype was counted a few times. The chain combines TRBV27 with TRBJ2-1; 8 nucleotides line up with TRBD2. J lost 6 bases, V lost 6 bases, and 4 bases had no gene match. In germline, CDR1 is MNHEY, CDR2 SMNVEV (reference sequence). The CDR3 contains 13 residues. The CDR3 DNA is TGTGCCAGCAGCTTAGCGGGGTTCAATGAGCAGTTCTTC. This translates into CASSLAGFNEQFF.

The V gene is TRBV4-1, the J gene TRBJ2-1; TRBD1 might be the D (5 bases). This CDR3 region has 13 residues. The V gene's germline CDR1 is MGHRA and CDR2 YSYEKL. V dropped 2 bases and J dropped 5 bases, with 7 bases sitting between them. DNA for the CDR3: TGCGCCAGCAGCCAACCAGGGAACAATGAGCAGTTCTTC. This codes for CASSQPGNNEQFF.

J is TRBJ2-7 and V is TRBV28; TRBD1 aligns across 10 bases. The germline CDR1 and CDR2 sequences are MDHEN and SYDVKM. The CDR3 has 16 residues. The junction had 6 bases not matched to a gene; V was cut back by 2 bases and J by 2 bases. The DNA for the CDR3 is TGTGCCAGCAGTTTACGACGAGGACAGGGGGCCTACGAGCAGTACGTC. Its translation is CASSLRRGQGAYEQYV.

This clonotype was seen ten or more times. The CDR3, as DNA: TGCAGGGGCTCGGGAGCCTCCTCTGGAAACACCATATATTTT. Amino acids: CRGSGASSGNTIYF. This rearrangement joins TRBV20-1 to TRBJ1-3; D gene ambiguous. The CDR3 is 14 amino acids. Germline assignment: CDR1 DFQATT and CDR2 SNEGSKA (reference sequence).

This clonotype showed up many times. The V and J genes are TRBV27 and TRBJ1-5; D uncertain. This CDR3 region has 13 residues. V gave up 2 bases and J gave up 7 bases, with 9 bases separating them. Germline CDR1 MNHEY, CDR2 SMNVEV (reference sequence). The CDR3 protein is CASSLKGGQPQHF. For the CDR3, the DNA is TGTGCCAGCAGTTTAAAGGGAGGCCAGCCCCAGCATTTT.

In this sample, this clonotype turned up many times. The chain joins TRBV7-8 to TRBJ2-7, with D possibly being TRBD1 or TRBD2 (5 bases each). Germline V gene data show CDR1 as SGHVS and CDR2 as FQNEAQ. The CDR3 consists of 15 residues. Trimming cost V 0 bases and J 0 bases, with 9 bases left between them. This chain's CDR3 is CASSLAGTASYEQYF. CDR3 coding DNA: TGTGCCAGCAGCTTAGCCGGGACGGCCTCCTACGAGCAGTACTTC.

This clonotype was counted a few times. The V gene is TRBV9, the J gene TRBJ2-3, with TRBD2 matching 7 bases. Germline trimming cut 4 bases from V and 4 bases from J; bases unmatched to any gene: 6. CDR3 length: 14 residues. Germline V gene lookup returns CDR1 SGDLS and CDR2 YYNGEE. CDR3 DNA: TGTGCCAGCAGCCCCGGACTAGAATCAGATACGCAGTATTTT. It is translated as CASSPGLESDTQYF.

This clonotype has a count of ten or more. The gene calls are TRBV29-1 and TRBJ2-3; TRBD1 matches 8 bases. The junction had 12 bases not matched to a gene; V was cut back by 3 bases and J by 4 bases. The CDR3 runs to 16 residues. Germline assignment: CDR1 SQVTM and CDR2 ANQGSEA. As DNA, the CDR3 is TGCAGCGTTGAGGGCGGGACAGGTCTTTTAGCAGATACGCAGTATTTT. Translated, it gives CSVEGGTGLLADTQYF.

The table lists this clonotype with many counts. The chain links TRBV6-5 to TRBJ1-4; a possible D gene is TRBD1 (5 bases). V gave up 4 bases and J gave up 3 bases, with 12 bases separating them. The CDR3 runs 15 residues. The germline gives CDR1 MNHEY, CDR2 SVGAGI. The CDR3 spells CASSSKGDPNEKLFF. The CDR3 bases are TGTGCCAGCAGTTCCAAAGGGGATCCTAATGAAAAACTGTTTTTT.

This clonotype was seen many times. This chain joins TRBV6-5 and TRBJ2-7; D not resolved. The CDR3 is 13 amino acids. Trimming cost V 3 bases and J 2 bases, with 8 bases left between them. Germline V gene sequence: CDR1 MNHEY, CDR2 SVGAGI. This CDR3 reads CASSYGRTYEQYV. The CDR3 DNA reads TGTGCCAGCAGTTATGGGCGGACCTACGAGCAGTACGTC.

The V and J genes are TRBV7-8 and TRBJ1-6; D is unresolved. The CDR3 is 15 residues long. Germline CDR1 is SGHVS and CDR2 is FQNEAQ. The V and J ends lost 1 base and 5 bases respectively, with 9 bases between them. The CDR3 reads CASSLGVRHNSPLHF. DNA for the CDR3: TGTGCCAGCAGCTTAGGGGTCAGGCATAATTCACCCCTCCACTTT.

This clonotype was detected a few times. DNA for the CDR3: TGCGCCAGCAGCTTGATGACAGGGCCCTACGAGCAGTACGTC. Its translation is CASSLMTGPYEQYV. This chain links TRBV5-1 with TRBJ2-7; TRBD1 matches 7 bases. J was trimmed by 2 bases and V by 1 base; bases with no gene match: 3. Germline values: CDR1 SGHRS, CDR2 YFSETQ. This CDR3 has 14 amino acids.

This chain uses TRBV6-2 or TRBV6-3 with TRBJ1-6; 8 nucleotides match TRBD1. Germline-derived CDR1 and CDR2 are MNHEY and SVGEGT. Trimming took 1 base from V and 10 from J; bases not matched to a gene: 12. CDR3 length: 17 residues. CDR3 sequence (DNA): TGTGCCAGCAGTTACTTAAAGACAGGGGCGGATGAATCACCCCTCCACTTT. It yields the protein CASSYLKTGADESPLHF.

A few counts support this clonotype. J is TRBJ2-5 and V is TRBV30; the D is unclear. Germline CDR1 reads GTSNPN; CDR2 reads SVGIG (reference sequence). Deletions cut 2 bases from V and 5 bases from J, with 9 bases between. The CDR3 runs to 12 residues. Here the CDR3 reads CAWSPLGETQYF. CDR3 in DNA: TGTGCCTGGAGTCCCCTCGGGGAGACCCAGTACTTC.

DNA of the CDR3: TGTGCCAGCAGACCCCTCTCGACCGGGTCGACCTACGAGCAGTACGTC. Its translation is CASRPLSTGSTYEQYV. This chain connects TRBV6-1 to TRBJ2-7, with no clear D. Germline assignment: CDR1 MNHNS and CDR2 SASEGT. V lost 6 bases and J lost 2, with 20 bases in between. This CDR3 spans 16 amino acids.

The gene calls are TRBV6-5 and TRBJ1-1; D is perhaps TRBD1 (6 bases). V was clipped by 4 bases and J by 5 bases, with 14 bases between them. The CDR3 spans 14 residues. The germline CDR1 and CDR2 sequences are MNHEY and SVGAGI. CDR3 DNA: TGTGCCAGCAGTTCGGGGGGGGCTGAGACTGAAGCTTTCTTT. Amino acids: CASSSGGAETEAFF.

In this sample, this clonotype turned up many times. This sequence joins TRBV5-1 and TRBJ1-4; 7 bases fit TRBD1. This CDR3 is built from 18 residues. In germline, CDR1 is SGHRS, CDR2 YFSETQ. V was clipped by 4 bases and J by 6 bases; unmatched bases: 18. The CDR3 DNA reads TGCGCCAGCAGCCGGGGGACAGATGGTTATTTCCCGGATGAAAAACTGTTTTTT. Translated, it gives CASSRGTDGYFPDEKLFF.

This clonotype showed up just a few times. This chain links TRBV4-3 with TRBJ2-7, with D hard to call. The CDR3 is 16 amino acids. The germline V and J ends were trimmed by 1 base and 0 bases, with 13 bases remaining between them. Germline assignment: CDR1 LGHNA and CDR2 YSLEER. CDR3 bases: TGCGCCAGCAGCCAAGGGAATACGAGGAGCTCCTACGAGCAGTACTTC. Translated: CASSQGNTRSSYEQYF.

This clonotype was found a few times. The J gene is TRBJ1-1, the V gene TRBV29-1, with 10 positions matching TRBD1. With 0 bases clipped from V and 2 bases from J, the junction kept 6 bases outside the gene matches. Germline-derived CDR1 and CDR2 are SQVTM and ANQGSEA. The CDR3 spans 16 residues. CDR3: CSVEDLGQGINTEAFF. CDR3 bases: TGCAGCGTTGAAGATTTGGGACAGGGGATAAACACTGAAGCTTTCTTT. Combining the CDR3 with reference TRBV29-1 and TRBJ1-1 gives the whole variable domain SAVISQKPSRDICQRGTSLTIQCQVDSQVTMMFWYRQQPGQSLTLIATANQGSEATYESGFVIDKFPISRPNLTFSTLTVSNMSPEDSSIYLCSVEDLGQGINTEAFFGQGTRLTVV.

The chain carries TRBV13 and TRBJ1-4, with D unclear. Trimming removed 2 bases from V and 5 bases from J, with 9 bases in between. The germline V gene has CDR1 PRHDT and CDR2 FYEKMQ (reference sequence). This CDR3 region has 14 residues. As DNA, the CDR3 is TGTGCCAGCAGCTTACGAGATAGGAATGAAAAACTGTTTTTT. Protein product: CASSLRDRNEKLFF.

The chain is built from TRBV9 and TRBJ2-3; 7 bases are a match to TRBD1. The CDR3 runs 15 residues. The germline CDR1 and CDR2 sequences are SGDLS and YYNGEE. The ends lost 0 bases at V and 2 bases at J; junction bases unmatched: 3. In DNA, the CDR3 is TGTGCCAGCAGCGTAGAGACAGGGATCACAGATACGCAGTATTTT. It specifies CASSVETGITDTQYF.

The sample holds many counts of this clonotype. The chain recombines TRBV15 with TRBJ2-1; D not resolved. Trimming pared 0 bases from V and 7 bases from J, leaving 4 bases between. In germline, CDR1 is LNHNV, CDR2 YYDKDF (reference sequence). The CDR3 runs 12 residues. CDR3 in DNA: TGTGCCACCAGCAGAGACAAGAATGAGCAGTTCTTC. It specifies CATSRDKNEQFF.

There are many counts of this clonotype. The chain is built from TRBV4-2 and TRBJ2-1; the D call may be TRBD1 or TRBD2 (5 bases each). Germline assignment: CDR1 LGHNA and CDR2 YNFKEQ. The CDR3 has 16 residues. Trimming took 4 bases from V and 7 from J, leaving 20 bases between them. CDR3 bases: TGTGCCAGCAGCCGGACTCGTATGGGGCAGATGAATGAGCAGTTCTTC. Amino acid sequence: CASSRTRMGQMNEQFF.

This clonotype was recorded a few times. The chain is built from TRBV6-2 or TRBV6-3 and TRBJ1-2; 7 nucleotides align to TRBD1. Germline V gives CDR1 MNHEY, CDR2 SVGEGT. This CDR3 has 12 residues. V lost 4 bases, J lost 5 bases, and 1 base stayed unmatched. The CDR3 reads CASSWTGYGYTF. In DNA form, the CDR3 reads TGTGCCAGCAGTTGGACAGGATATGGCTACACCTTC.

This clonotype appeared many times. The J gene is TRBJ2-7, the V gene TRBV27, with D uncertain. Trimming shortened V by 3 bases and J by 4 bases, and 10 bases separated the two germline ends. Germline loops: CDR1 MNHEY, CDR2 SMNVEV (reference sequence). The length of the CDR3 is 13 residues. CDR3 nucleotide sequence: TGTGCCAGCAGTTTTGGGCCAGGTTACGAGCAGTACTTC. As protein: CASSFGPGYEQYF.

This clonotype is medium-sized. The CDR3 here is CASSILTSEVNEQFF. The CDR3 DNA reads as TGTGCCAGTAGTATACTGACTAGCGAAGTCAATGAGCAGTTCTTC. This chain uses TRBV19 with TRBJ2-1, with 8 bases fitting TRBD2. V lost 2 bases and J lost 6; bases outside the gene matches: 6. The CDR3 is 15 amino acids. Germline CDR1 and CDR2: LNHDA and SQIVND (reference sequence). The variable domain in full, with the rest retrieved from reference TRBV19 and TRBJ2-1, is DGGITQSPKYLFRKEGQNVTLSCEQNLNHDAMYWYRQDPGQGLRLIYYSQIVNDFQKGDIAEGYSVSREKKESFPLTVTSAQKNPTAFYLCASSILTSEVNEQFFGPGTRLTVL.

This clonotype was observed many times. The chain carries TRBV6-5 and TRBJ2-1, with D possibly being TRBD1 (6 bases). There are 15 residues in the CDR3. V was clipped by 2 bases and J by 5 bases, with 13 bases between them. Germline loops: CDR1 MNHEY, CDR2 SVGAGI. The CDR3 loop is CASSYEGGGHNEQFF. For the CDR3, the DNA is TGTGCCAGCAGTTACGAGGGTGGGGGCCACAATGAGCAGTTCTTC.

There are many counts of this clonotype. The chain carries TRBV2 and TRBJ2-7; 7 bases fit TRBD2. The CDR3 is made up of 11 amino acids. V lost 8 bases and J lost 4; bases outside the gene matches: 2. The V gene's germline CDR1 is SNHLY and CDR2 FYNNEI. Written as DNA, the CDR3 is TGTGCCAGCGAACTAGCGTACGAGCAGTACGTC. Residues: CASELAYEQYV.

Here the CDR3 reads CASSSSGGYGYTF. The CDR3 nucleotides are TGTGCCAGCAGCTCGTCAGGAGGCTATGGCTACACCTTC. The chain combines TRBV5-4 with TRBJ1-2; D gene unclear. V lost 3 bases, J lost 4 bases, and 10 bases lay in between. The CDR3 is made up of 13 amino acids. The germline CDR1 and CDR2 sequences are SGHNT and YYREEE (reference sequence). Complete variable domain (other parts from reference TRBV5-4 and TRBJ1-2): ETGVTQSPTHLIKTRGQQVTLRCSSQSGHNTVSWYQQALGQGPQFIFQYYREEENGRGNFPPRFSGLQFPNYSSELNVNALELDDSALYLCASSSSGGYGYTFGSGTRLTVV.

At least ten counts were recorded for this clonotype. The chain carries TRBV4-3 and TRBJ2-3, with 8 bases that match TRBD1. The CDR3 is 16 amino acids. V lost 0 bases, J lost 5 bases, and 7 bases stayed unmatched. Looked up from germline, CDR1 is LGHNA and CDR2 is YSLEER. The CDR3 DNA sequence: TGCGCCAGCAGCCAAGATAGGACAGGGCCGGGAGATACGCAGTATTTT. This gives the protein CASSQDRTGPGDTQYF.